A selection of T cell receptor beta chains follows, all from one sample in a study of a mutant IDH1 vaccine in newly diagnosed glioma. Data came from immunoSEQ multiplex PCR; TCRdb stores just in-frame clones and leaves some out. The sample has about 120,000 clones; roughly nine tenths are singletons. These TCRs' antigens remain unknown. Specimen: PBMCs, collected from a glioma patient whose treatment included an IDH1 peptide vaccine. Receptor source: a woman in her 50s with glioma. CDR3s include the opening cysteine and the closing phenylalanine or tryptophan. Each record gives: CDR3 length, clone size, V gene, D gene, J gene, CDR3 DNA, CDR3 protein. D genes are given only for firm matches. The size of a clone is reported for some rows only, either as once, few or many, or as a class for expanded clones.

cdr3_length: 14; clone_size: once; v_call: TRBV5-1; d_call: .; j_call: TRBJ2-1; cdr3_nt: TGCGCCAGCAGCCGGATGACAGCCTACAATGAGCAGTTCTTC; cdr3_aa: CASSRMTAYNEQFF
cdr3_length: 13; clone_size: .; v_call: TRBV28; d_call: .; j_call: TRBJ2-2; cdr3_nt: TGTGCCAGCAGTTTGAGTCGGCCCGGGGAGCTGTTTTTT; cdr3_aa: CASSLSRPGELFF
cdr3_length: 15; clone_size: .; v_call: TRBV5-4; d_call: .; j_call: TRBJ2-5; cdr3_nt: TGTGCCAGCAGCTTGGCCTTTAGCGGCCAAGAGACCCAGTACTTC; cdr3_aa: CASSLAFSGQETQYF
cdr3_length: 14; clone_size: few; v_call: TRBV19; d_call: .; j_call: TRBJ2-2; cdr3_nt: TGTGCCAGTAGTATAGTGGGGGTAACCGGGGAGCTGTTTTTT; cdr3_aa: CASSIVGVTGELFF
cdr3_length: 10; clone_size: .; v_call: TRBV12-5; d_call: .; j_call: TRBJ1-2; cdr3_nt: TGTGCTAGTGGTTTGGTCACCACGACCTTC; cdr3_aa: CASGLVTTTF
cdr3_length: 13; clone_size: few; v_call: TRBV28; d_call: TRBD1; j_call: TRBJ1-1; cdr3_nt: TGTGCCAGCACCGGGACAGGGAGGACTGAAGCTTTCTTT; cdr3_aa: CASTGTGRTEAFF
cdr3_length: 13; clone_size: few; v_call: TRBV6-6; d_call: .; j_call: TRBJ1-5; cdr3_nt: TGTGCCAGCAGTCCGGAGAGGGGCCAGCCCCAGCATTTT; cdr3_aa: CASSPERGQPQHF
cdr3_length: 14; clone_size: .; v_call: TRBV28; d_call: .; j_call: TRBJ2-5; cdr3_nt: TGTGCCAGCAGGGAACGACGGGGCATGGAGACCCAGTACTTC; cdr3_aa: CASRERRGMETQYF
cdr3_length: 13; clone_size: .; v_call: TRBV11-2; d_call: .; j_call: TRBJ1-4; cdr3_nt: TGTGCCAGCAGCTTTATCGATAATGAAAAACTGTTTTTT; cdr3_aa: CASSFIDNEKLFF
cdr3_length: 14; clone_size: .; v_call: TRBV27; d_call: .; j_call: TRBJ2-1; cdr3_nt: TGTGCCAGCAGCCACAGGCAGCGAAACAATGAGCAGTTCTTC; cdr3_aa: CASSHRQRNNEQFF
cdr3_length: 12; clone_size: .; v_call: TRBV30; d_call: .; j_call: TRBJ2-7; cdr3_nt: TGTGCCAGCCGGGACTCTTACTACGAGCAGTACTTC; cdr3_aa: CASRDSYYEQYF
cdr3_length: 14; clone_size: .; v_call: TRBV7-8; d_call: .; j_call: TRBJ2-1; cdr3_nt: TGTGCCAGCAGCTTCCGGGACACTTACAATGAGCAGTTCTTC; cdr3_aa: CASSFRDTYNEQFF
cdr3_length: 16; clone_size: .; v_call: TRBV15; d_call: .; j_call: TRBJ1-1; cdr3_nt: TGTGCCACCAGCAGAGAACGGGACGGCCATCCCGCTGAAGCTTTCTTT; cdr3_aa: CATSRERDGHPAEAFF